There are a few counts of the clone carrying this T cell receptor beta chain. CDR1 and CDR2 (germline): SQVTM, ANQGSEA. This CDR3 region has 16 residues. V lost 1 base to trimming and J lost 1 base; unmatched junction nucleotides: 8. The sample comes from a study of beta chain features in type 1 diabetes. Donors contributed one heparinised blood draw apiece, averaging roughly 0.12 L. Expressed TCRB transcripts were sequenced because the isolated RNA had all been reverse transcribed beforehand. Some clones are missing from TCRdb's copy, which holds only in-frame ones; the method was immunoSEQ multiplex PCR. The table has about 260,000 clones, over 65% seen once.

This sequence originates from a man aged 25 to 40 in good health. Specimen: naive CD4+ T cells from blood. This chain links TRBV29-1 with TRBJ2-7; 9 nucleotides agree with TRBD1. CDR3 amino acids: CSVEGTGGPRSYEQYF. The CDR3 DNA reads TGCAGCGTTGAAGGCACAGGGGGCCCTCGGTCCTACGAGCAGTACTTC.